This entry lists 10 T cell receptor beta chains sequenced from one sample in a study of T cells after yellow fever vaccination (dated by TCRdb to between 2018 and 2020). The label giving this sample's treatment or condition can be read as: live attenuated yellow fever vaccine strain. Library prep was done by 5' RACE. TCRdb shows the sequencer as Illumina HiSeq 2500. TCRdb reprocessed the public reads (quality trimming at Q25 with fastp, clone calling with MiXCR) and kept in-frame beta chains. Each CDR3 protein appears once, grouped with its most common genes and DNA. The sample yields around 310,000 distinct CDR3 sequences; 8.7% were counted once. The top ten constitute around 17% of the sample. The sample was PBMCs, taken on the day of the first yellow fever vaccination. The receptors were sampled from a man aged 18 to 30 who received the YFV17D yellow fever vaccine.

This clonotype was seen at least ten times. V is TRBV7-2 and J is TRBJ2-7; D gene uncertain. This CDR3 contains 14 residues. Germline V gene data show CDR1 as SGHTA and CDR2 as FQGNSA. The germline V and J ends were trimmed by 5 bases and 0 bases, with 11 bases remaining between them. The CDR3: CASSLDRASYEQYV. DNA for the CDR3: TGTGCCAGCAGCCTTGACCGGGCCTCCTACGAGCAGTACGTC.

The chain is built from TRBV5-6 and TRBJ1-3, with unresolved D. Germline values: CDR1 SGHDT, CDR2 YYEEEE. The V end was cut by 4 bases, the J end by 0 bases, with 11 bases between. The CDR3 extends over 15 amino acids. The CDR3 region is CASSHRPSSGNTIYF. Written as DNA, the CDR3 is TGTGCCAGCAGCCACCGACCGAGCTCTGGAAACACCATATATTTT.

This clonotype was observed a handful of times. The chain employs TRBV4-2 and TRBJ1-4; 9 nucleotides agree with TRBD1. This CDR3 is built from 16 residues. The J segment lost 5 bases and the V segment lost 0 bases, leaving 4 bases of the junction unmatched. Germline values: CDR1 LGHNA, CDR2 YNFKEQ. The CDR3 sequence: CASSQDGGTGNEKLFF. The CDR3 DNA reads TGTGCCAGCAGCCAAGATGGAGGGACAGGGAATGAAAAACTGTTTTTT.

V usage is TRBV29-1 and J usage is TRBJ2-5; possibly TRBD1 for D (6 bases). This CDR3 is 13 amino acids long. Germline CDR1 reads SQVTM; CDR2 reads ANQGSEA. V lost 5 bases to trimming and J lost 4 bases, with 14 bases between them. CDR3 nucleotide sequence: TGCAGCGTTTACAGGGTAATTGGAGAGACCCAGTACTTC. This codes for CSVYRVIGETQYF.

CDR3 sequence reads: CASSLGQAFNYGYTF. The CDR3 DNA reads TGCGCCAGCAGCTTGGGACAGGCTTTTAACTATGGCTACACCTTC. The chain joins TRBV5-1 to TRBJ1-2; maybe TRBD1 (6 bases). The CDR3 covers 15 residues. V lost 0 bases, J lost 1 base, and 10 bases lay in between. Germline V lookup: CDR1 SGHRS, CDR2 YFSETQ.

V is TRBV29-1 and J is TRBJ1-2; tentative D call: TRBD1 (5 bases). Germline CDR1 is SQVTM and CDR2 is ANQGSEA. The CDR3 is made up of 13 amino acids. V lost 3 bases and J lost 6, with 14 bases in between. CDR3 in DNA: TGCAGCGTTGATTTTGGTTTGGGGGATGGCTACACCTTC. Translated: CSVDFGLGDGYTF.

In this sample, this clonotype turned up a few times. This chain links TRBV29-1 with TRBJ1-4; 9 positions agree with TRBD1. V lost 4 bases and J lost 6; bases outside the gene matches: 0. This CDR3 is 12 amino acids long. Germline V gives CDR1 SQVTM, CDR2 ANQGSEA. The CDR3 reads CSVGTGDEKLFF. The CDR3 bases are TGCAGCGTTGGGACAGGGGATGAAAAACTGTTTTTT.

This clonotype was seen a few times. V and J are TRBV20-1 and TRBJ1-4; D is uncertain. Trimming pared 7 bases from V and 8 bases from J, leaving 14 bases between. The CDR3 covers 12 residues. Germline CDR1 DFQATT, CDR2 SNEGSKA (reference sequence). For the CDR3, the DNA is TGCAGTGTAGGCCAGACCGGGGAAAAACTGTTTTTT. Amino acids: CSVGQTGEKLFF.

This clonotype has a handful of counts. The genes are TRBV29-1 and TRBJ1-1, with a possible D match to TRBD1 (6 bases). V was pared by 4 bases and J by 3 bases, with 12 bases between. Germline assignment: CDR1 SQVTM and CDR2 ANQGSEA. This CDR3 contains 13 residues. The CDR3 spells CSVVGARDTEAFF. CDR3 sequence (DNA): TGCAGCGTTGTGGGGGCTCGGGACACTGAAGCTTTCTTT.

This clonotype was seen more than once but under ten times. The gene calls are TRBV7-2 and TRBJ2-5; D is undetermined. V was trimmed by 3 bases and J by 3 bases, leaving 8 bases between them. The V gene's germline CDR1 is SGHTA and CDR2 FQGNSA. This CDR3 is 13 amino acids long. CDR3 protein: CASSFNREETQYF. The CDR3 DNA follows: TGTGCCAGCAGCTTTAACAGAGAAGAGACCCAGTACTTC.